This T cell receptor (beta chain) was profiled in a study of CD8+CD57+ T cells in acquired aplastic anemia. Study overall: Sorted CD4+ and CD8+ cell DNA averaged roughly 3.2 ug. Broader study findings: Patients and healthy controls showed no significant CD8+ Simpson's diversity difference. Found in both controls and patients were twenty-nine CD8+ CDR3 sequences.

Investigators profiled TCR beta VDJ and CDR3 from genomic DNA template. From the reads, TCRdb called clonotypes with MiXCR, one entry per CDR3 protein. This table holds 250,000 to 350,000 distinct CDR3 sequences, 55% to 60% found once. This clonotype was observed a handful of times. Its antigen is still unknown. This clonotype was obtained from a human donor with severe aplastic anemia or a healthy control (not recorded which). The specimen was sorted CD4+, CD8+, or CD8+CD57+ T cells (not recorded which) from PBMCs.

CDR3 DNA: TGTGCCAGCAGTGGGGTCCGGGACAGAGCCTCCTACGAGCAGTACTTC. The encoded protein is CASSGVRDRASYEQYF. This sequence joins TRBV2 and TRBJ2-7, with 7 bases that match TRBD1. V lost 4 bases, J lost 0 bases, and 9 bases stayed unmatched. The germline gives CDR1 SNHLY, CDR2 FYNNEI. This CDR3 spans 16 amino acids.